This entry concerns a single T cell receptor beta chain. Antigen: not known. The run depth of the assay was deep. Sequencing was performed with immunoSEQ multiplex PCR; in TCRdb, only in-frame clones are kept and a portion is missing. This table has approximately 330,000 clones, around 67% appearing once. These data belong to a study of shared clonotypes between healthy human individuals. Broader study findings: Sampling was confined to blood; repertoires within tissues likely differ. Clonotypes that were shared across a handful of donors made up 4.5% to 5% of naive CD4 clonotypes.

Trimming removed 5 bases from V and 6 bases from J, with 17 bases in between. Germline V gene data show CDR1 as SGHNT and CDR2 as YYREEE (reference sequence). The CDR3 sequence is 15 residues long. The sequencing sample was made of memory CD4+ T cells sorted from blood. Stated subset: CD45RA-negative fraction. The rearrangement links TRBV5-4 to TRBJ2-2; D possibly uses TRBD1 or TRBD2 (5 bases each). The sequence came from a man aged 25-40 years in good health. CDR3: CASSGQGRGAGELFF. DNA for the CDR3: TGTGCCAGCAGTGGACAAGGGAGAGGCGCCGGGGAGCTGTTTTTT.